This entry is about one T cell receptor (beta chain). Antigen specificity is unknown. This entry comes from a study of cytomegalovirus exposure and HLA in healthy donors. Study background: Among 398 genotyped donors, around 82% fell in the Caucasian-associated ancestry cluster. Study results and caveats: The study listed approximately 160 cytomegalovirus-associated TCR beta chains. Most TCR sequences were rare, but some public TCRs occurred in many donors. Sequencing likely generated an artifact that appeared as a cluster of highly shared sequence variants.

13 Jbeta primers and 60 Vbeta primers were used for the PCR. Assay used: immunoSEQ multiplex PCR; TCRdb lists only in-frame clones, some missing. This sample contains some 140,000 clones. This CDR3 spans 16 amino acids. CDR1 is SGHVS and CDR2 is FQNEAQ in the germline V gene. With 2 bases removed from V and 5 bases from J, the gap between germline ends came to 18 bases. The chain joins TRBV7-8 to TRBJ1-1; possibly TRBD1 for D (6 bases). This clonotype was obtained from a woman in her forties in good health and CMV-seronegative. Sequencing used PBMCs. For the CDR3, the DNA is TGTGCCAGCAGCTTAATGGGGATCGGAAGGGGGACTGAAGCTTTCTTT. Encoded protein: CASSLMGIGRGTEAFF.